This entry features one T cell receptor (beta chain) sequence. The source of the sample is a study of T cell changes during pregnancy in multiple sclerosis. CDR1 is MNHEY and CDR2 is SMNVEV in the germline V gene (reference sequence). The CDR3 is 11 residues long. The ends were cut back, 6 bases at V and 10 bases at J, with 12 bases in the middle. Profiled with immunoSEQ multiplex PCR; TCRdb holds only in-frame clones, not every one. Found here are 70,000 to 85,000 clones, about 91% of them singletons; the top ten hold about 2.5%. The origin of this receptor is a female donor with multiple sclerosis, enrolled in a pregnancy study. The V and J genes are TRBV27 and TRBJ2-5, with D hard to call. Sequencing used peripheral blood, obtained before pregnancy. The CDR3 DNA reads as TGTGCCAGCAGACCGCGAACCTACCAGTACTTC. It specifies CASRPRTYQYF.